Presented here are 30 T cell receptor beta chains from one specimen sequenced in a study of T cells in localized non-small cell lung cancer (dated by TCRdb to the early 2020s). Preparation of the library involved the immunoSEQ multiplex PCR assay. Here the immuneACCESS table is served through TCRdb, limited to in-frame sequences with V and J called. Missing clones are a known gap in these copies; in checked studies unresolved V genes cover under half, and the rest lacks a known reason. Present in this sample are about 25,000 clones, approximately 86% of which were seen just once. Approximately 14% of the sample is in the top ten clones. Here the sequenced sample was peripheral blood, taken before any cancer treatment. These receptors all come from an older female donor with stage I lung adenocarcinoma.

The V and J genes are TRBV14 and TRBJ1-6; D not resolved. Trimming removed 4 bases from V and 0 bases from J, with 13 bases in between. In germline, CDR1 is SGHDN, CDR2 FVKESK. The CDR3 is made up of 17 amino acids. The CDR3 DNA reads TGTGCCAGCAGCCTTGGTGTGGGGAGCTCCTATAATTCACCCCTCCACTTT. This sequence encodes CASSLGVGSSYNSPLHF.

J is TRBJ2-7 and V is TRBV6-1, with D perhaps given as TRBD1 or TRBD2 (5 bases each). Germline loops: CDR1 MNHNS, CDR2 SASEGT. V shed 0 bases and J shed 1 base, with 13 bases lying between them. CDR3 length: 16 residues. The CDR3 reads CASSEAGTQASYEQYF. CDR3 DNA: TGTGCCAGCAGTGAAGCCGGGACCCAAGCTTCCTACGAGCAGTACTTC.

CDR3 sequence (DNA): TGTGCCTGGAGATTGGGAAACACCATATATTTT. Translated, it gives CAWRLGNTIYF. The rearrangement uses TRBV30 and TRBJ1-3; D is uncertain. CDR1 GTSNPN and CDR2 SVGIG come from the germline V gene (reference sequence). The CDR3 totals 11 residues. Between the trimmed V and J ends, which lost 3 bases and 4 bases, there was a span of 4 bases.

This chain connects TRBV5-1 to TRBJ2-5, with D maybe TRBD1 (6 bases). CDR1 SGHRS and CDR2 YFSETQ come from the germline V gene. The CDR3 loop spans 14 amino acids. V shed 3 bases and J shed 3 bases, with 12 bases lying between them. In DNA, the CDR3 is TGCGCCAGCAGCTCGAGCGGACAGAAAGAGACCCAGTACTTC. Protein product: CASSSSGQKETQYF.

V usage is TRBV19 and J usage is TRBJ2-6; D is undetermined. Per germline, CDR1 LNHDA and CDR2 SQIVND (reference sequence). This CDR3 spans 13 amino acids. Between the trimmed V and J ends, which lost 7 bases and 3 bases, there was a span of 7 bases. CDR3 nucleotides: TGTGCCAGTATCGAAAATGGGGCCAACGTCCTGACTTTC. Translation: CASIENGANVLTF. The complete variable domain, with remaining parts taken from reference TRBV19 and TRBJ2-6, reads DGGITQSPKYLFRKEGQNVTLSCEQNLNHDAMYWYRQDPGQGLRLIYYSQIVNDFQKGDIAEGYSVSREKKESFPLTVTSAQKNPTAFYLCASIENGANVLTFGAGSRLTVL.

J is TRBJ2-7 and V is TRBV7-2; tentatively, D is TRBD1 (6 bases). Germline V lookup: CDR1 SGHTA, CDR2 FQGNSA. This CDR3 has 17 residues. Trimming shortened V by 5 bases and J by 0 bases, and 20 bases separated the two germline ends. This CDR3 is CASSRQPYGTISYEQYF. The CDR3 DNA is TGTGCCAGCAGCCGACAACCGTACGGGACAATCTCCTACGAGCAGTACTTC.

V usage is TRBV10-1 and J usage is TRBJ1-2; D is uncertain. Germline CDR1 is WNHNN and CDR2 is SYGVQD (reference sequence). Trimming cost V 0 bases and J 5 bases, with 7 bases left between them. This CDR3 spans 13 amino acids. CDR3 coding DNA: TGCGCCAGCAGTGAGTCAAGAGAGTATGGCTACACCTTC. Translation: CASSESREYGYTF.

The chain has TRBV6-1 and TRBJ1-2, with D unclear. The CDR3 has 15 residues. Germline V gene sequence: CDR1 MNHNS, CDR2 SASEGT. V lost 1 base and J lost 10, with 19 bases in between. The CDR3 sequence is CASSEVESMRFTYTF. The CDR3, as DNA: TGTGCCAGCAGTGAAGTCGAGTCGATGAGATTTACCTACACCTTC.

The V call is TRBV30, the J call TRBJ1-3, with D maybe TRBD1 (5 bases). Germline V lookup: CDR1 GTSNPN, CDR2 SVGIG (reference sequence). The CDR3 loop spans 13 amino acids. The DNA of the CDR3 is TGTGCTAGCGACAGTGACTCTGGAAACACCATATATTTT. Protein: CASDSDSGNTIYF. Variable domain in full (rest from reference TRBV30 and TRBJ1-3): SQTIHQWPATLVQPVGSPLSLECTVEGTSNPNLYWYRQAAGRGLQLLFYSVGIGQISSEVPQNLSASRPQDRQFILSSKKLLLSDSGFYLCASDSDSGNTIYFGEGSWLTVV.

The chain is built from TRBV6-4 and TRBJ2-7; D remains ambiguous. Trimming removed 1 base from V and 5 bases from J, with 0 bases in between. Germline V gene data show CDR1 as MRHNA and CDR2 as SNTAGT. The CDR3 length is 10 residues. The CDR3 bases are TGTGCCAGCAGTGACTACGAGCAGTACTTC. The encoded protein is CASSDYEQYF.

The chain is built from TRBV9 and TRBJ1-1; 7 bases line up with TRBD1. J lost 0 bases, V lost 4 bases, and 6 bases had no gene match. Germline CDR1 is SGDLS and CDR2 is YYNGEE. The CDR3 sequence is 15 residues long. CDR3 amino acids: CASSPGGGLNTEAFF. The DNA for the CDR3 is TGTGCCAGCAGCCCAGGGGGGGGGTTGAACACTGAAGCTTTCTTT.

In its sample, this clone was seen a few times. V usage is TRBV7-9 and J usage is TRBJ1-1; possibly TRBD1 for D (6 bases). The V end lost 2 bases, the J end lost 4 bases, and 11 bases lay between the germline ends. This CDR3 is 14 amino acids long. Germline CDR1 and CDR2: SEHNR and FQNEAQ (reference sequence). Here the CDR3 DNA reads TGTGCCAGCAGCTTAATGCAGGGGAGCACTGAAGCTTTCTTT. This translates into CASSLMQGSTEAFF.

In nucleotides, the CDR3 is TGTGCCAGCAGCCGCTACCTGAACCCTAATGAAAAACTGTTTTTT. Translated, it gives CASSRYLNPNEKLFF. The chain carries TRBV7-9 and TRBJ1-4; D is unclear. The ends were cut back, 5 bases at V and 3 bases at J, with 13 bases in the middle. The germline V gene encodes CDR1 SEHNR and CDR2 FQNEAQ (reference sequence). This CDR3 comprises 15 residues.

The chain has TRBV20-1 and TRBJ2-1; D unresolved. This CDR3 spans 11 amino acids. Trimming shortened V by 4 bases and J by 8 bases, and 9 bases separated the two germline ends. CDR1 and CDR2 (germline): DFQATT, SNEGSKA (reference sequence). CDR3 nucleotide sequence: TGCAGTGCTACTCCGATCGATGAGCAGTTCTTC. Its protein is CSATPIDEQFF.

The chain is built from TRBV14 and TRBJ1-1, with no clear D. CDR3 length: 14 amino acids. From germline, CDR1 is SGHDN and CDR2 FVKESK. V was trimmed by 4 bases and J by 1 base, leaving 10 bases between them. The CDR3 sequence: CASSLRGSNTEAFF. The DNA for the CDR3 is TGTGCCAGCAGCCTAAGAGGTTCGAACACTGAAGCTTTCTTT.

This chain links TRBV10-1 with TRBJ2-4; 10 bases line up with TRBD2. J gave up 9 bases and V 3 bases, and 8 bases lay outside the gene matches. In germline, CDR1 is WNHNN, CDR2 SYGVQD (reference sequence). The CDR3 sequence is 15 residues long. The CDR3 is CASSEERGGLSIQYF. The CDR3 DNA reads TGCGCCAGCAGTGAAGAGCGGGGGGGCCTGAGCATTCAGTACTTC.

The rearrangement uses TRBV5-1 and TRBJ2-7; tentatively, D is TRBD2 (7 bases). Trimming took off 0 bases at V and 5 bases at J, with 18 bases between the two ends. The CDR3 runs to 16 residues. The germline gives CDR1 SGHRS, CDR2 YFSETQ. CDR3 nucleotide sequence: TGCGCCAGCAGCTTGGGAGTGCGCGGGGGCAGGGACGAGCAGTACTTC. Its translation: CASSLGVRGGRDEQYF.

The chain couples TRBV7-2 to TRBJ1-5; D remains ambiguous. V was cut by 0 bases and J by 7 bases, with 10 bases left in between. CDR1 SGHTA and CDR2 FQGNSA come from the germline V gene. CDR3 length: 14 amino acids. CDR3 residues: CASSLARVGQPQHF. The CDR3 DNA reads TGTGCCAGCAGCTTAGCAAGGGTTGGACAGCCCCAGCATTTT.

CDR3 sequence: CAWSTGAQETQYF. For the CDR3, the DNA is TGTGCCTGGAGTACCGGGGCTCAAGAGACCCAGTACTTC. This chain connects TRBV30 to TRBJ2-5, with D perhaps assigned TRBD1 or TRBD2 (5 bases each). V gave up 2 bases and J gave up 2 bases, with 9 bases separating them. Germline CDR1 is GTSNPN and CDR2 is SVGIG (reference sequence). This CDR3 has 13 amino acids.

The CDR3 loop is CASKPGLSSYNEQFF. The CDR3 DNA follows: TGTGCCAGTAAACCTGGCCTTAGCTCCTACAATGAGCAGTTCTTC. This rearrangement joins TRBV19 to TRBJ2-1; D is unresolved. The CDR3 loop spans 15 amino acids. Germline values: CDR1 LNHDA, CDR2 SQIVND (reference sequence). Trimming took 7 bases from V and 0 from J, leaving 13 bases between them.

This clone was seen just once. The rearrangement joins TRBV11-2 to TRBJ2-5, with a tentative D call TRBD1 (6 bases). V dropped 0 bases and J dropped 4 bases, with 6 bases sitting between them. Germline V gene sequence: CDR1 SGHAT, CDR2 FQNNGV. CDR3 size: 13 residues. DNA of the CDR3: TGTGCCAGCAGCTTAGAAGGGGGAGAGACCCAGTACTTC. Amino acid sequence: CASSLEGGETQYF.

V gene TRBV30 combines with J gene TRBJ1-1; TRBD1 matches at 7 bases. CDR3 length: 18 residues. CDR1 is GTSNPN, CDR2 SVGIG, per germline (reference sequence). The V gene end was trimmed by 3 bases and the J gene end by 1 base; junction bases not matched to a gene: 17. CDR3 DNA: TGTGCCTGGAGCGAGGTGGGTAGGGGGCGCGTTTGGAACACTGAAGCTTTCTTT. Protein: CAWSEVGRGRVWNTEAFF.

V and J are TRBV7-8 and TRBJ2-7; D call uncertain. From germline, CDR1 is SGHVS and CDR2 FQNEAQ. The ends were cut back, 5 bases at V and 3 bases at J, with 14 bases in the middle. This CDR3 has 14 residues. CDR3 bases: TGTGCCAGCAGCGACGGACCTACCTTCTACGAGCAGTACTTC. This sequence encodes CASSDGPTFYEQYF.

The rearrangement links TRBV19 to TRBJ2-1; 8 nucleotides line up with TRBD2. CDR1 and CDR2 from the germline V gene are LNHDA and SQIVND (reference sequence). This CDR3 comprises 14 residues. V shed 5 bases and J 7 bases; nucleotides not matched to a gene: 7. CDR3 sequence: CASSLSGSGNEQFF. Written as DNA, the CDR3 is TGTGCCAGTAGTTTGAGCGGGAGTGGGAATGAGCAGTTCTTC.

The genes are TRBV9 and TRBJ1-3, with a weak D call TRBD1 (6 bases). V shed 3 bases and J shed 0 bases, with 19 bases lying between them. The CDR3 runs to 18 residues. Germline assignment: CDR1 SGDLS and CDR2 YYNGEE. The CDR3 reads CASSATTGTPGSGNTIYF. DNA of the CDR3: TGTGCCAGCAGCGCCACTACCGGGACACCGGGCTCTGGAAACACCATATATTTT.

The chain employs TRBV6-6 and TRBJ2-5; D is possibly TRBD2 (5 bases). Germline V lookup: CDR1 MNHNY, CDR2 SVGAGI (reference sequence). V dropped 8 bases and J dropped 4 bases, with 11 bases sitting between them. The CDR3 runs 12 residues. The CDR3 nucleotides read TGTGCCAGCCGCTCCAGCGGAGAGACCCAGTACTTC. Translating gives CASRSSGETQYF.

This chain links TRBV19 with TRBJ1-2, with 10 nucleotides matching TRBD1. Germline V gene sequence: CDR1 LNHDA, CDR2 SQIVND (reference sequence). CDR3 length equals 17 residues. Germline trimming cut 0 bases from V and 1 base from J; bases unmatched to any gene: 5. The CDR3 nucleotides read TGTGCCAGTAGTATAGATACCGGGACAGGGGTTAACTATGGCTACACCTTC. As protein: CASSIDTGTGVNYGYTF.

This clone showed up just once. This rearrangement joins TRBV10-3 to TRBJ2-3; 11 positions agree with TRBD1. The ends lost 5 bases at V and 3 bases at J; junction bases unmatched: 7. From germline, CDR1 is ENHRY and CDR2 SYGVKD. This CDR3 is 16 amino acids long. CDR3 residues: CAISHAGTGGTDTQYF. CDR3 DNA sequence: TGTGCCATCAGTCATGCCGGGACAGGGGGAACAGATACGCAGTATTTT.

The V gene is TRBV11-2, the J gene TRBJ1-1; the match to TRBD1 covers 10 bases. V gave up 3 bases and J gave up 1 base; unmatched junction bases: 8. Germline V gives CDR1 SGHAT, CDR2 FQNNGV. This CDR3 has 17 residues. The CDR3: CASSLAGTGVGNTEAFF. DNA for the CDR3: TGTGCCAGCAGCTTGGCCGGGACAGGGGTCGGGAACACTGAAGCTTTCTTT.

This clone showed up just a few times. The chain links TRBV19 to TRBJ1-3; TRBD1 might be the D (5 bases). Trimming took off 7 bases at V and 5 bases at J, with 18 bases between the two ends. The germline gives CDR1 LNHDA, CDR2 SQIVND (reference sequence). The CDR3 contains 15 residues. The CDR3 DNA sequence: TGTGCCAGTAATATGGGGGAGTCGGGAAGAAACACCATATATTTT. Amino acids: CASNMGESGRNTIYF.